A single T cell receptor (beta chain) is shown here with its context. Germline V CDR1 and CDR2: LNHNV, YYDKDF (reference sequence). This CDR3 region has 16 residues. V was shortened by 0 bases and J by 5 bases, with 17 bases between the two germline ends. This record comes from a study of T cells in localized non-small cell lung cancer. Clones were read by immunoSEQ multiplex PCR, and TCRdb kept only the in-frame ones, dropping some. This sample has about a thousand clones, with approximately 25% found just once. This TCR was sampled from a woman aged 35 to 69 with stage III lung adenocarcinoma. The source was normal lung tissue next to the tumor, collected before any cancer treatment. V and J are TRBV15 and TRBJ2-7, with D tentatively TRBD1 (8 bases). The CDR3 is CATSRELFTGGDEQYF. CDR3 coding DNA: TGTGCCACCAGCAGAGAATTATTCACAGGGGGGGACGAGCAGTACTTC.